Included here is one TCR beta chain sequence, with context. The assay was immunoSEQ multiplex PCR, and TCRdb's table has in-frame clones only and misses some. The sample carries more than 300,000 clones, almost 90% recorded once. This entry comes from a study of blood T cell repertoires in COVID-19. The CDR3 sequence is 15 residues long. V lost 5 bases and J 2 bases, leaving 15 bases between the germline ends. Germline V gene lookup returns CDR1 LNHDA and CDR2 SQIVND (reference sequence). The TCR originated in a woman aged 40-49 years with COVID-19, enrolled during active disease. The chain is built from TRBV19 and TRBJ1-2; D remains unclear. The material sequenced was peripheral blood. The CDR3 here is CASSVHPQSNYGYTF. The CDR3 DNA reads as TGTGCCAGTAGTGTTCACCCTCAGTCAAACTATGGCTACACCTTC.